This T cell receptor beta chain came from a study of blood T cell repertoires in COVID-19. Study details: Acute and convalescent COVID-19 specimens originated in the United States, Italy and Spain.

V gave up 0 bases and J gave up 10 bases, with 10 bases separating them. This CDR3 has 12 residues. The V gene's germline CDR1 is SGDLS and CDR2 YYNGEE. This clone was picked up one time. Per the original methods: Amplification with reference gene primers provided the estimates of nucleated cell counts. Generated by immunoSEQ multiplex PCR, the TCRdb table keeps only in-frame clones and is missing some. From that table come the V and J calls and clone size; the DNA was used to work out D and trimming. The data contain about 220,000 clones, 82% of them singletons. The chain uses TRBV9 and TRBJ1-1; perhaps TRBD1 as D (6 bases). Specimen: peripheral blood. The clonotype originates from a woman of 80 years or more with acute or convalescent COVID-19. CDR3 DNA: TGTGCCAGCAGCGTAGAGTGGGGGCGAGCTTTCTTT. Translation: CASSVEWGRAFF.